These 26 T cell receptor beta chains share one sample of origin, sequenced in a study of blood T cell repertoires in COVID-19. Sequencing used immunoSEQ multiplex PCR; TCRdb keeps in-frame clones, though not all of them. The repertoire holds 150,000 or so clones, with about 80% as singletons. Sequences were obtained from peripheral blood. The receptor set was obtained from a man aged 60-69 years with acute or convalescent COVID-19.

The CDR3 sequence: CASSQQQGANYGYTF. The CDR3 DNA sequence: TGTGCCAGCAGCCAACAACAGGGCGCTAACTATGGCTACACCTTC. The rearrangement joins TRBV14 to TRBJ1-2; perhaps TRBD1 as D (6 bases). The CDR3 extends over 15 amino acids. The V and J ends lost 2 bases and 0 bases respectively, with 10 bases between them. Germline V gene lookup returns CDR1 SGHDN and CDR2 FVKESK.

The chain joins TRBV10-2 to TRBJ2-1; 14 nucleotides match TRBD2. Germline loops: CDR1 WSHSY, CDR2 SAAADI. This CDR3 region has 15 residues. After removal of 6 bases from V and 8 bases from J, the junction contained 6 bases not matched to a gene. The CDR3 sequence is CASRRGTSGGDEQFF. In DNA form, the CDR3 reads TGCGCCAGCAGGAGGGGGACTAGCGGGGGAGATGAGCAGTTCTTC.

The rearrangement uses TRBV25-1 and TRBJ1-1; 9 bases fit TRBD1. Germline V gives CDR1 MGHDK, CDR2 SYGVNS. The CDR3 sequence is 13 residues long. Germline trimming cut 8 bases from V and 1 base from J; bases unmatched to any gene: 2. This CDR3 reads CASGGQGNTEAFF. The CDR3 bases are TGTGCCAGCGGGGGACAGGGGAACACTGAAGCTTTCTTT. The variable domain in full, completed from reference TRBV25-1 and TRBJ1-1, reads EADIYQTPRYLVIGTGKKITLECSQTMGHDKMYWYQQDPGMELHLIHYSYGVNSTEKGDLSSESTVSRIRTEHFPLTLESARPSHTSQYLCASGGQGNTEAFFGQGTRLTVV.

The chain links TRBV12-3 or TRBV12-4 to TRBJ2-7; 8 bases map to TRBD1. The CDR3 consists of 13 residues. The J segment lost 9 bases and the V segment lost 3 bases, leaving 7 bases of the junction unmatched. CDR3 amino acids: CASSLGDRTGQYF. CDR3 DNA sequence: TGTGCCAGCAGTTTGGGGGACAGGACGGGGCAGTACTTC.

The rearrangement joins TRBV28 to TRBJ1-2; 11 bases align to TRBD1. Germline V gene sequence: CDR1 MDHEN, CDR2 SYDVKM. V gave up 3 bases and J gave up 5 bases; unmatched junction bases: 5. The CDR3 loop spans 15 amino acids. CDR3 protein: CASSFGQGARYGYTF. CDR3 DNA sequence: TGTGCCAGCAGTTTCGGACAGGGGGCTAGGTATGGCTACACCTTC.

The chain links TRBV20-1 to TRBJ2-1; no reliable D call. V was pared by 6 bases and J by 6 bases, with 3 bases between. Germline CDR1 reads DFQATT; CDR2 reads SNEGSKA (reference sequence). This CDR3 spans 9 amino acids. The CDR3 here is CSASNEQFF. In DNA, the CDR3 is TGCAGTGCCTCCAATGAGCAGTTCTTC.

Concerning this clone itself: One end of the junction does not line up with germline, which may come from a read error. The V call is TRBV11-3, the J call TRBJ2-7, with D maybe TRBD2 (6 bases). CDR3 length equals 14 residues. Germline V gene sequence: CDR1 SGHNT, CDR2 YENEEA. CDR3 residues: CASPAGPRSFEQYF. As DNA, the CDR3 is TGTGCCAGCCCGGCGGGGCCTCGGTCCTTCGAGCAGTACTTC.

The chain links TRBV29-1 to TRBJ2-7; TRBD2 aligns across 9 bases. Germline CDR1 reads SQVTM; CDR2 reads ANQGSEA. With V trimmed by 6 bases and J by 6 bases, 12 bases remained unmatched. This CDR3 has 14 residues. The CDR3 region has the DNA TGCAGCGTCAGCTCCGGGACTAGCTCGAGCGAGCAGTACTTC. It translates to CSVSSGTSSSEQYF.

The rearrangement links TRBV4-3 to TRBJ1-4; maybe TRBD1 (6 bases). CDR1 is LGHNA and CDR2 is YSLEER in the germline V gene. The CDR3 loop spans 15 amino acids. V dropped 1 base and J dropped 4 bases, with 10 bases sitting between them. CDR3 in amino acids: CASSQGTVVNEKLFF. The CDR3 DNA reads as TGCGCCAGCAGCCAAGGGACAGTTGTTAATGAAAAACTGTTTTTT.

This chain uses TRBV6-2 or TRBV6-3 with TRBJ2-1; 9 bases match TRBD1. Germline CDR1 MNHEY, CDR2 SVGEGT. Losses at the gene ends were 6 bases for V and 7 bases for J; bases not matched to a gene: 7. The CDR3 runs to 14 residues. CDR3 bases: TGTGCCAGCAGCGCCGGGACAGGGAGAAATGAGCAGTTCTTC. This gives the protein CASSAGTGRNEQFF.

This clone was observed once. The DNA of the CDR3 is TGTGCCAGCAGGGATCGGGACAGGGTTAACTATGGCTACACCTTC. Protein sequence: CASRDRDRVNYGYTF. This sequence joins TRBV6-5 and TRBJ1-2, with 9 bases identical to TRBD1. The CDR3 has 15 residues. Germline V gene sequence: CDR1 MNHEY, CDR2 SVGAGI. The trim removed 6 bases at V and 1 base at J, leaving 6 bases unmatched.

This sequence joins TRBV27 and TRBJ2-7; D may be TRBD1 (6 bases). This CDR3 is built from 14 residues. V lost 5 bases and J 4 bases, leaving 15 bases between the germline ends. Germline assignment: CDR1 MNHEY and CDR2 SMNVEV (reference sequence). The CDR3 loop is CASSAQGNGYEQYF. The CDR3 coding sequence is TGTGCCAGCAGTGCTCAGGGGAATGGGTACGAGCAGTACTTC.

V usage is TRBV5-1 and J usage is TRBJ1-1, with D tentatively TRBD1 (5 bases). CDR3 length equals 11 residues. Trimming removed 0 bases from V and 8 bases from J, with 5 bases in between. Germline CDR1 and CDR2: SGHRS and YFSETQ. CDR3 amino acids: CASSLGQEAFF. Written as DNA, the CDR3 is TGCGCCAGCAGCTTGGGACAGGAAGCTTTCTTT.

This clone was detected a few times. The gene calls are TRBV7-9 and TRBJ2-7; 7 bases line up with TRBD2. Looked up from germline, CDR1 is SEHNR and CDR2 is FQNEAQ (reference sequence). The trim removed 5 bases at V and 0 bases at J, leaving 7 bases unmatched. The CDR3 length is 15 residues. CDR3 amino acids: CASSPPGLSSYEQYF. The CDR3 coding sequence is TGTGCCAGCAGCCCCCCGGGACTAAGCTCCTACGAGCAGTACTTC.

The V and J genes are TRBV19 and TRBJ2-4; TRBD1 is a possible D gene (5 bases). Germline values: CDR1 LNHDA, CDR2 SQIVND (reference sequence). V was shortened by 2 bases and J by 2 bases, with 10 bases between the two germline ends. CDR3 size: 15 residues. This chain's CDR3 is CASSILQGTKNIQYF. CDR3 DNA: TGTGCCAGTAGTATATTGCAGGGAACCAAAAACATTCAGTACTTC.

This chain uses TRBV5-5 with TRBJ2-7; tentative D call: TRBD1 (6 bases). Germline CDR1 SGHKS, CDR2 YYEKEE (reference sequence). Between the trimmed V and J ends, which lost 5 bases and 6 bases, there was a span of 21 bases. The CDR3 contains 15 residues. Here the CDR3 reads CASSSTGTLRPEQYF. CDR3 bases: TGTGCCAGCAGTTCTACAGGGACCCTACGCCCCGAGCAGTACTTC.

The chain carries TRBV7-2 and TRBJ2-3, with 14 bases that match TRBD2. From germline, CDR1 is SGHTA and CDR2 FQGNSA. This CDR3 has 17 residues. The J segment lost 1 base and the V segment lost 5 bases, leaving 5 bases of the junction unmatched. CDR3: CASSPPGLAGGTDTQYF. CDR3 nucleotide sequence: TGTGCCAGCAGCCCGCCGGGACTAGCGGGAGGCACAGATACGCAGTATTTT.

This clone appeared once. This rearrangement joins TRBV6-5 to TRBJ1-2; 11 nucleotides agree with TRBD1. CDR3 length: 14 residues. The V gene end was trimmed by 6 bases and the J gene end by 4 bases; junction bases not matched to a gene: 4. Germline V gene lookup returns CDR1 MNHEY and CDR2 SVGAGI. In DNA, the CDR3 is TGTGCCAGCAGGGACAGGGGGCGGGTCTATGGCTACACCTTC. Protein: CASRDRGRVYGYTF.

V usage is TRBV5-8 and J usage is TRBJ2-1; 9 bases align to TRBD1. Trimming cost V 4 bases and J 8 bases; bases outside gene matches: 7. This CDR3 contains 14 residues. CDR1 is SGHTS and CDR2 is YDEGEE in the germline V gene. The CDR3 is CASSLGQGIDEQFF. Written as DNA, the CDR3 is TGTGCCAGCAGCCTTGGACAGGGGATTGATGAGCAGTTCTTC. Together with reference TRBV5-8 and TRBJ2-1, the CDR3 gives the full variable domain: EAGVTQSPTHLIKTRGQQATLRCSPISGHTSVYWYQQALGLGLQFLLWYDEGEERNRGNFPPRFSGRQFPNYSSELNVNALELEDSALYLCASSLGQGIDEQFFGPGTRLTVL.

V gene TRBV7-7 combines with J gene TRBJ2-5; 7 nucleotides match TRBD2. Germline values: CDR1 SSHAT, CDR2 FNYEAQ (reference sequence). J gave up 2 bases and V 0 bases, and 6 bases lay outside the gene matches. This CDR3 has 16 residues. CDR3 loop: CASSLAGPSGQETQYF. The DNA for the CDR3 is TGTGCCAGCAGCTTAGCGGGGCCTAGCGGTCAAGAGACCCAGTACTTC.

The chain couples TRBV7-2 to TRBJ1-6; D call uncertain. The length of the CDR3 is 15 residues. CDR1 and CDR2 (germline): SGHTA, FQGNSA. Trimming took 0 bases from V and 0 from J, leaving 3 bases between them. CDR3 bases: TGTGCCAGCAGCTTAGCGCGCTCCTATAATTCACCCCTCCACTTT. Amino acids: CASSLARSYNSPLHF.

The rearrangement uses TRBV28 and TRBJ2-1; 12 bases map to TRBD2. V trimming: 6 bases; J trimming: 3 bases; junction bases outside the gene matches: 0. Germline assignment: CDR1 MDHEN and CDR2 SYDVKM. The CDR3 runs to 14 residues. The chain's CDR3 is CASRTSGSYNEQFF. In DNA, the CDR3 is TGTGCCAGCAGGACTAGCGGGAGCTACAATGAGCAGTTCTTC.

This chain connects TRBV27 to TRBJ2-3; TRBD2 matches at 12 bases. V shed 6 bases, J shed 7 bases, and the junction held 8 bases outside the gene matches. The germline V gene encodes CDR1 MNHEY and CDR2 SMNVEV (reference sequence). The CDR3 length is 15 residues. CDR3 sequence: CASRARLAGDYTQYF. CDR3 DNA sequence: TGTGCCAGCAGAGCTCGACTAGCGGGAGACTATACGCAGTATTTT.

The chain uses TRBV25-1 and TRBJ1-4; 9 positions match TRBD1. The CDR3 has 15 residues. Per germline, CDR1 MGHDK and CDR2 SYGVNS. With V trimmed by 3 bases and J by 7 bases, 6 bases remained unmatched. The DNA for the CDR3 is TGTGCCAGCAGTGATCCGAAGACAGGGGGTGAAAAACTGTTTTTT. This codes for CASSDPKTGGEKLFF.

The chain is built from TRBV19 and TRBJ2-7; 11 bases align to TRBD1. Germline CDR1 and CDR2: LNHDA and SQIVND (reference sequence). With 10 bases clipped from V and 7 bases from J, the junction kept 12 bases outside the gene matches. The CDR3 length is 14 residues. For the CDR3, the DNA is TGTGCCACCGCGGTCGGGACAGGGGGACGGGAGCAGTACTTC. This encodes CATAVGTGGREQYF.

This chain links TRBV5-5 with TRBJ2-1, with 7 bases that match TRBD1. From germline, CDR1 is SGHKS and CDR2 YYEKEE (reference sequence). With V trimmed by 7 bases and J by 5 bases, 15 bases remained unmatched. This CDR3 contains 16 residues. The CDR3 loop is CASVLPRDSQDNEQFF. In nucleotides, the CDR3 is TGTGCCAGCGTCCTCCCCCGGGACAGCCAGGACAATGAGCAGTTCTTC.